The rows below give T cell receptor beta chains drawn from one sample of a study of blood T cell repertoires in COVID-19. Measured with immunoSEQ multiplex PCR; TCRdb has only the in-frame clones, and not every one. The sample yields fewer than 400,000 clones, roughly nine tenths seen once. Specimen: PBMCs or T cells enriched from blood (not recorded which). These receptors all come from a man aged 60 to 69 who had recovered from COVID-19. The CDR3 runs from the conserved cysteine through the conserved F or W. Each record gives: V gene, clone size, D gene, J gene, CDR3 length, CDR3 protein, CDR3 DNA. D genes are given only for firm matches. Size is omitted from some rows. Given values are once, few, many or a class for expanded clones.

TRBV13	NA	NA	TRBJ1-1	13	CASNIGMDTEAFF	TGTGCCAGCAACATCGGGATGGACACTGAAGCTTTCTTT
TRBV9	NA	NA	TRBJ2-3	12	CASSVGGAAQYF	TGTGCCAGCAGCGTAGGTGGGGCGGCGCAGTATTTT
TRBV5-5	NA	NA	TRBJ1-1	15	CASSSRGAPNTEAFF	TGTGCCAGCAGTAGCCGTGGGGCACCGAACACTGAAGCTTTCTTT
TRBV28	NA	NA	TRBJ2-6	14	CASSLSSGANVLTF	TGTGCCAGCAGTTTGAGCTCTGGGGCCAACGTCCTGACTTTC
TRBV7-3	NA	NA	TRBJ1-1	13	CASSLSWQEEAFF	TGTGCCAGCAGCTTATCGTGGCAGGAAGAAGCTTTCTTT
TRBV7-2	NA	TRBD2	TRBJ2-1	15	CASSLGLPSYNEQFF	TGTGCCAGCAGCCTGGGACTACCCTCCTACAATGAGCAGTTCTTC
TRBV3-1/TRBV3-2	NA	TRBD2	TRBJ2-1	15	CASSQELAAYNEQFF	TGTGCCAGCAGCCAAGAGCTAGCGGCTTACAATGAGCAGTTCTTC
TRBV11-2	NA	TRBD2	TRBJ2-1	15	CASTLLAGALNEQFF	TGTGCCAGCACACTACTAGCGGGAGCCCTAAATGAGCAGTTCTTC
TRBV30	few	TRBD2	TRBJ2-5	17	CAWSVRRWREGRETQYF	TGTGCCTGGAGTGTACGTAGGTGGCGGGAGGGCCGAGAGACCCAGTACTTC
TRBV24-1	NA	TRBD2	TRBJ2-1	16	CATSDYGGTSHNEQFF	TGTGCCACCAGTGACTACGGAGGGACTAGCCACAATGAGCAGTTCTTC
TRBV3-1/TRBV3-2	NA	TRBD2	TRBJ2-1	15	CASSQGLARHNEQFF	TGTGCCAGCAGCCAAGGACTAGCGAGACACAATGAGCAGTTCTTC
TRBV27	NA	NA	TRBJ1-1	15	CASSLSRGLNTEAFF	TGTGCCAGCAGTTTAAGCCGGGGATTGAACACTGAAGCTTTCTTT
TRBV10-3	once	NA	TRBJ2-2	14	CAISESTGFGELFF	TGTGCCATCAGTGAGTCAACGGGGTTCGGGGAGCTGTTTTTT
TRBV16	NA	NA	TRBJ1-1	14	CASSRLRENTEAFF	TGTGCCAGCAGCCGTCTCCGGGAGAACACTGAAGCTTTCTTT
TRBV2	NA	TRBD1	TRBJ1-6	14	CASSNTGGNSPLHF	TGTGCCAGCAGCAACACAGGGGGCAATTCACCCCTCCACTTT
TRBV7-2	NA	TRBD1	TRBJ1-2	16	CASSLYGTGGNYGYTF	TGTGCCAGCAGCTTATACGGGACAGGGGGCAACTATGGCTACACCTTC
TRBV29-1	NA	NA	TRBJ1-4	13	CSGTAATNEKLFF	TGCAGCGGGACAGCTGCAACTAATGAAAAACTGTTTTTT
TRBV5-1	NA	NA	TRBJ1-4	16	CASSLGALPGGEKLFF	TGCGCCAGCAGCTTGGGGGCCCTTCCGGGGGGTGAAAAACTGTTTTTT
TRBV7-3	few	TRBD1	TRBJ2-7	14	CASSFPGQGSEQYF	TGTGCCAGCAGCTTCCCCGGACAGGGATCCGAGCAGTACTTC
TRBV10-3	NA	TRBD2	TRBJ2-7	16	CAISGTGAGGSYEQYF	TGTGCCATCAGTGGAACCGGAGCGGGAGGGAGCTACGAGCAGTACTTC
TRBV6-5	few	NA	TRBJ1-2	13	CASRTRMGYGYTF	TGTGCCAGCAGGACTAGGATGGGGTATGGCTACACCTTC
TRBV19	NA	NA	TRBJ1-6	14	CASSSTDIHPGLHF	TGTGCCAGTAGTTCGACAGACATTCACCCTGGACTCCACTTT
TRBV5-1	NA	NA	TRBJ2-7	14	CASSLTGGVYEQYF	TGCGCCAGCAGCTTAACAGGGGGGGTCTACGAGCAGTACTTC
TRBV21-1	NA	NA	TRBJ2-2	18	CASSKDLLAGIYTGELFF	TGTGCCAGCAGCAAAGATTTACTAGCGGGTATCTACACCGGGGAGCTGTTTTTT
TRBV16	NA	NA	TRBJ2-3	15	CASSQYWQGTDTQYF	TGTGCCAGCAGCCAATATTGGCAGGGGACAGATACGCAGTATTTT
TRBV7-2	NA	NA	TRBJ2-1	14	CASLLLTGYNEQFF	TGTGCCAGCTTACTGTTGACGGGGTACAATGAGCAGTTCTTC
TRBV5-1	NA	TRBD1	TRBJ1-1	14	CASSTGTANTEAFF	TGCGCCAGCAGCACAGGGACAGCAAACACTGAAGCTTTCTTT
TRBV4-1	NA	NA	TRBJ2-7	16	CASSQEGLRHYYEQYF	TGCGCCAGCAGCCAAGAGGGTCTCCGACATTACTACGAGCAGTACTTC
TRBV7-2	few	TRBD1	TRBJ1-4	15	CASSPDRGTNEKLFF	TGTGCCAGCAGCCCAGACAGGGGAACTAATGAAAAACTGTTTTTT
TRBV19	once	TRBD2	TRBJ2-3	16	CASSIVGAGGTDTQYF	TGTGCCAGTAGTATCGTGGGGGCGGGAGGGACAGATACGCAGTATTTT
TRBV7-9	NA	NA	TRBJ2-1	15	CASSPRGPTDNEQFF	TGTGCCAGCAGTCCCAGGGGCCCCACGGACAATGAGCAGTTCTTC
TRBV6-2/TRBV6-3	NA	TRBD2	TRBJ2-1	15	CASSSLAGGRNEQFF	TGTGCCAGCAGTTCTCTTGCGGGAGGGAGGAATGAGCAGTTCTTC
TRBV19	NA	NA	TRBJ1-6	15	CASSIGGVGNSPLHF	TGTGCCAGTAGTATCGGAGGGGTCGGAAATTCACCCCTCCACTTT
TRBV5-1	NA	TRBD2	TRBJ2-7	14	CASSLTSATYEQYF	TGCGCCAGCAGCTTGACTAGCGCTACCTACGAGCAGTACTTC
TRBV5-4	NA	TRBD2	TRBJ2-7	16	CASSDGLAASSYEQYF	TGTGCCAGCAGCGACGGACTAGCGGCCAGCTCCTACGAGCAGTACTTC
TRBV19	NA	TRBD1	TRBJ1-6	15	CASRGQVAYNSPLHF	TGTGCCAGTAGGGGACAGGTCGCCTATAATTCACCCCTCCACTTT
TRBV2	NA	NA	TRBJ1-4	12	CASSRGNEKLFF	TGTGCCAGCAGCAGGGGAAATGAAAAACTGTTTTTT
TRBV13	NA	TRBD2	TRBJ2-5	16	CASSLELAGKRETQYF	TGTGCCAGCAGCTTAGAGTTAGCGGGGAAAAGGGAGACCCAGTACTTC
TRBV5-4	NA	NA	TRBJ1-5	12	CASSLQGQPQHF	TGTGCCAGCAGCTTGCAGGGACAGCCCCAGCATTTT
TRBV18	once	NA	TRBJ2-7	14	CASSFQGPAYEQYF	TGTGCCAGCTCGTTTCAGGGGCCAGCCTACGAGCAGTACTTC
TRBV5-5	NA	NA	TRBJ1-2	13	CASVSGLTYGYTF	TGTGCCAGCGTGTCGGGACTGACCTATGGCTACACCTTC
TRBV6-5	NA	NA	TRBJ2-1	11	CATNSLNEQFF	TGTGCCACCAACTCTCTCAATGAGCAGTTCTTC
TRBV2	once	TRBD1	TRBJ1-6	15	CASSESTGSFSPLHF	TGTGCCAGCAGTGAATCGACAGGGAGTTTTTCACCCCTCCACTTT
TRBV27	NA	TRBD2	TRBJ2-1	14	CASSRSGLYNEQFF	TGTGCCAGCAGTCGTAGCGGGCTTTACAATGAGCAGTTCTTC
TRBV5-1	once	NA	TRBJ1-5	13	CASSLTTDQPQHF	TGCGCCAGCAGCTTGACCACTGATCAGCCCCAGCATTTT
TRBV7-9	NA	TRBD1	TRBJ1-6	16	CASSLGDRGLVSPLHF	TGTGCCAGCAGCTTAGGGGACAGGGGGTTAGTATCACCCCTCCACTTT
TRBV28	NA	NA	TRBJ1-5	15	CASSPSGGSNQPQHF	TGTGCCAGCAGTCCCTCGGGAGGGAGCAATCAGCCCCAGCATTTT
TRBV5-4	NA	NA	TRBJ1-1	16	CASSEAQGVMNTEAFF	TGTGCCAGCAGCGAGGCACAGGGAGTTATGAACACTGAAGCTTTCTTT
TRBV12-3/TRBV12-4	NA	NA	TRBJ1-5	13	CASSLGSKQPQHF	TGTGCCAGCAGTTTAGGGAGCAAGCAGCCCCAGCATTTT
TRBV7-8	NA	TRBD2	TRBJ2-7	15	CASSPSGVYSYEQYF	TGTGCCAGCAGCCCAAGCGGGGTTTACTCCTACGAGCAGTACTTC
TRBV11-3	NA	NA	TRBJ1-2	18	CASSRLGNGRGSHYGYTF	TGTGCCAGCAGCCGACTTGGGAACGGCAGGGGTTCGCACTATGGCTACACCTTC
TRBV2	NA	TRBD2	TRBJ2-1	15	CASGTSGEAYNEQFF	TGTGCCAGCGGGACTAGCGGAGAGGCCTACAATGAGCAGTTCTTC
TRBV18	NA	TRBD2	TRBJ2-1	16	CASSPPGLAGGDEQFF	TGTGCCAGCTCACCACCGGGACTAGCGGGAGGCGATGAGCAGTTCTTC
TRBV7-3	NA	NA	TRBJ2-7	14	CASSSLGTAGEQYF	TGTGCCAGCAGCTCCCTCGGGACGGCGGGGGAGCAGTACTTC
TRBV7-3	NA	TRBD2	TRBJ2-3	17	CASSLEGLAGGWGTQYF	TGTGCCAGCAGCTTAGAAGGCCTAGCGGGAGGTTGGGGTACGCAGTATTTT